These 9 T cell receptor beta chains were sequenced from one sample in a study of metastatic and nonmetastatic thyroid tumors. Using MiXCR, TCRdb reanalyzed the PCR reads. The sample lists around 20,000 clones; roughly a fifth were seen once. Thyroid surgery was performed in patients who had received no treatment beforehand. Material for sequencing was tumor tissue. All receptors derive from a female donor with papillary thyroid cancer or a benign thyroid nodule (not recorded which). Some clones in this sample may be carry-over from other donors' samples.

This clone was observed at least ten times. This chain links TRBV7-8 with TRBJ2-7, with D possibly being TRBD1 or TRBD2 (5 bases each). CDR1 and CDR2 from the germline V gene are SGHVS and FQNEAQ. Trimming stripped 1 base from V and 2 bases from J, with 9 bases between. CDR3 length: 14 amino acids. The CDR3, as DNA: TGTGCCAGCAGCTTAGAAGTGGGACCCTACGAGCAGTACTTC. It specifies CASSLEVGPYEQYF.

This clone was picked up many times. The chain is built from TRBV29-1 and TRBJ1-5; the D gene is possibly TRBD1 (5 bases). Trimming removed 6 bases from V and 3 bases from J, with 15 bases in between. The CDR3 has 14 amino acids. The germline CDR1 and CDR2 sequences are SQVTM and ANQGSEA. DNA for the CDR3: TGCAGCGTCGCTTTTGGGGGTAACAATCAGCCCCAGCATTTT. It encodes CSVAFGGNNQPQHF.

The chain joins TRBV20-1 to TRBJ2-7, with D unresolved. Trimming cost V 1 base and J 3 bases, with 7 bases left between them. From germline, CDR1 is DFQATT and CDR2 SNEGSKA (reference sequence). The length of the CDR3 is 12 residues. The CDR3 sequence is CSARVKDYEQYV. CDR3 in DNA: TGCAGTGCTAGAGTCAAGGACTACGAGCAGTACGTC.

This clone was seen at least ten times. The chain joins TRBV9 to TRBJ2-1, with D maybe TRBD1 (5 bases). Trimming pared 1 base from V and 4 bases from J, leaving 6 bases between. CDR3 length equals 13 residues. From germline, CDR1 is SGDLS and CDR2 YYNGEE. CDR3 in amino acids: CASSVRGYNEQFF. CDR3 nucleotide sequence: TGTGCCAGCAGCGTAAGGGGTTACAATGAGCAGTTCTTC.

Relative to its sample, this clone is medium-sized (0.01 to 0.1%). Other DNA sequences from this sample encode an identical CDR3 as well. The chain combines TRBV6-1 with TRBJ1-5; D gene unclear. This CDR3 comprises 15 residues. The ends were cut back, 6 bases at V and 4 bases at J, with 16 bases in the middle. Germline assignment: CDR1 MNHNS and CDR2 SASEGT. In DNA, the CDR3 is TGTGCCAGCAGCCCCAGCGGATCCCGTAATCAGCCCCAGCATTTT. It specifies CASSPSGSRNQPQHF.

This clone was picked up many times. This chain uses TRBV12-5 with TRBJ1-2; TRBD1 matches at 12 bases. CDR1 is LGHNT and CDR2 is FRNRAP in the germline V gene. V trimming: 5 bases; J trimming: 1 base; junction bases outside the gene matches: 11. The CDR3 has 18 amino acids. DNA of the CDR3: TGTGCTAGTGGTCCGATAGGGGACAGGGGGCGAGGTAACTATGGCTACACCTTC. Translating it yields CASGPIGDRGRGNYGYTF.

CDR3 in amino acids: CATSLPSAGELFF. The CDR3, as DNA: TGTGCCACCAGCCTCCCGTCCGCCGGGGAGCTGTTTTTT. The rearrangement uses TRBV15 and TRBJ2-2; D gene ambiguous. V dropped 5 bases and J dropped 6 bases, with 10 bases sitting between them. This CDR3 region has 13 residues. Per the germline V gene, CDR1 is LNHNV and CDR2 is YYDKDF (reference sequence).

This clone has at least ten counts. The chain combines TRBV11-2 with TRBJ1-2; maybe TRBD1 (5 bases). Trimming pared 1 base from V and 7 bases from J, leaving 13 bases between. The germline V gene encodes CDR1 SGHAT and CDR2 FQNNGV. The length of the CDR3 is 14 residues. CDR3 nucleotide sequence: TGTGCCAGCAGCTTAGGGGTAGGGGAGGCTGGCTACACCTTC. Translated: CASSLGVGEAGYTF.

This chain uses TRBV6-5 with TRBJ2-7; maybe TRBD1 (6 bases). The V end was cut by 6 bases, the J end by 1 base, with 19 bases between. Germline values: CDR1 MNHEY, CDR2 SVGAGI. This CDR3 region has 16 residues. CDR3 sequence (DNA): TGTGCCAGCAGATTATCGTCAGGGGAGACTTCCTACGAGCAGTACTTC. It encodes CASRLSSGETSYEQYF.